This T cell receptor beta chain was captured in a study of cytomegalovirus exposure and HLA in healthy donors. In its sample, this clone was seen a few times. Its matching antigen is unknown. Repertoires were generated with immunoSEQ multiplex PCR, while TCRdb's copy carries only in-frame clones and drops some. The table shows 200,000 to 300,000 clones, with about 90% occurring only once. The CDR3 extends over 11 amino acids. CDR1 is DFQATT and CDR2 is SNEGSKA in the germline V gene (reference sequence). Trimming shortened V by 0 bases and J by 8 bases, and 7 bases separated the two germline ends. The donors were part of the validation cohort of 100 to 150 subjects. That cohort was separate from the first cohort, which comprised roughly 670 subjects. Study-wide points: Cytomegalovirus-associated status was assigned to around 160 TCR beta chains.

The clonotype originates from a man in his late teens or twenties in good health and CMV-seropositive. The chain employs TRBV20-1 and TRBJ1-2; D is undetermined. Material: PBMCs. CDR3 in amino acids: CSARELVGYTF. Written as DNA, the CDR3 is TGCAGTGCTAGAGAACTCGTCGGCTACACCTTC.